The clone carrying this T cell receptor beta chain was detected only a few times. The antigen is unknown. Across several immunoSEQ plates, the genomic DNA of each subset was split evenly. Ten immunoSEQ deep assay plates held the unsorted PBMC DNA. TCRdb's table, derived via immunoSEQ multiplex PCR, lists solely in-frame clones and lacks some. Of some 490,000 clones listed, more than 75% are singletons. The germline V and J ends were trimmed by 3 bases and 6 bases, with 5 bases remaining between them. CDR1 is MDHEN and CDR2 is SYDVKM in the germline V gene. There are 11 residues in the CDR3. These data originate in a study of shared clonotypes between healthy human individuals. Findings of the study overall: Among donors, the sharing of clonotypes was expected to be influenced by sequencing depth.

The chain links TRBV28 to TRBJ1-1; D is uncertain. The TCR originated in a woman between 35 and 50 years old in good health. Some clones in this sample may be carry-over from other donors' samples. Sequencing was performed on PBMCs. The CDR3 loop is CASSLWAEAFF. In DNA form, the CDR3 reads TGTGCCAGCAGTTTGTGGGCTGAAGCTTTCTTT.